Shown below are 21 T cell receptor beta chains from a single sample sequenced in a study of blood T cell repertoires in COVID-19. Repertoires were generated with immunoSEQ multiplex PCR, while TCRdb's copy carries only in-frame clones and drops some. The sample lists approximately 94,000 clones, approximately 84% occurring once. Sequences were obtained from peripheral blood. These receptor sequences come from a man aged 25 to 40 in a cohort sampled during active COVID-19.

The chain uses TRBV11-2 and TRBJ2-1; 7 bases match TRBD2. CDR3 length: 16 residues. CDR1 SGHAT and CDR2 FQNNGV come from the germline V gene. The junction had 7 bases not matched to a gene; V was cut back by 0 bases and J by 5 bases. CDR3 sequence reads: CASSLEVSGAHNEQFF. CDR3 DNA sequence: TGTGCCAGCAGCTTAGAGGTCAGCGGGGCCCACAATGAGCAGTTCTTC.

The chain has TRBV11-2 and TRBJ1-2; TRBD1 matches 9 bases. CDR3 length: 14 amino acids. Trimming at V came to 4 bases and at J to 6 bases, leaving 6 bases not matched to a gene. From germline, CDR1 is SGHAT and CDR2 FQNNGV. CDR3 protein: CASSSRTGVHGYTF. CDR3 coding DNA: TGTGCCAGCAGCTCCCGGACAGGGGTACATGGCTACACCTTC.

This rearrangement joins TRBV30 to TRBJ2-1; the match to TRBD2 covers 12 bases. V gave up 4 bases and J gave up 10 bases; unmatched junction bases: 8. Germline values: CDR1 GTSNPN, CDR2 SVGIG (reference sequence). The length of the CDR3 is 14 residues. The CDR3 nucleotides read TGTGCCTGGAATCCAGGACTAGCGGGGTTAGAGCAGTTCTTC. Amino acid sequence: CAWNPGLAGLEQFF.

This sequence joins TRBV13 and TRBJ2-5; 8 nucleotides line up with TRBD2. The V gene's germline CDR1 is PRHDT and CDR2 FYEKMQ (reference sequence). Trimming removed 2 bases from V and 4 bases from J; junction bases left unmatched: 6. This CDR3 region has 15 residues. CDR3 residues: CASSLTGGAGETQYF. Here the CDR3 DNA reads TGTGCCAGCAGCTTAACCGGGGGGGCCGGAGAGACCCAGTACTTC.

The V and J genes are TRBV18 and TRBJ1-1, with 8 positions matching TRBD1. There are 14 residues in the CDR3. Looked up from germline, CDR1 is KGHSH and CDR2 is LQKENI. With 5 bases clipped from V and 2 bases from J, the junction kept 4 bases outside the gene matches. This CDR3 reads CASSETGENTEAFF. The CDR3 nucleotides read TGTGCCAGCTCAGAGACAGGGGAAAACACTGAAGCTTTCTTT.

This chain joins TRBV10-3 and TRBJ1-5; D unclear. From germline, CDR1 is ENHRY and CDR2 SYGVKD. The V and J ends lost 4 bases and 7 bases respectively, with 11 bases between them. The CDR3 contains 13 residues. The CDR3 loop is CAISGAENQPQHF. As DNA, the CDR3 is TGTGCCATCAGTGGGGCCGAAAACCAGCCCCAGCATTTT.

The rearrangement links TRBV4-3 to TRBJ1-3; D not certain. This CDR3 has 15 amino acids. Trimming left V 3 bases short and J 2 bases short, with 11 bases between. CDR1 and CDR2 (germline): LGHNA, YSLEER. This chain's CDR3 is CASSHRIMPGNTIYF. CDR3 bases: TGCGCCAGCAGCCACAGGATTATGCCTGGAAACACCATATATTTT.

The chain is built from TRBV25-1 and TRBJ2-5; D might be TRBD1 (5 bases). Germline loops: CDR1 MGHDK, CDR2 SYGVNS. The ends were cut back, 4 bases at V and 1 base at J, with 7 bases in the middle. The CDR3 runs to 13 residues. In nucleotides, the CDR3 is TGTGCCAGCAGTGGTCAGGGCCAAGAGACCCAGTACTTC. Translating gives CASSGQGQETQYF.

This chain's CDR3 is CASSFGLAGPNEQFF. For the CDR3, the DNA is TGTGCCAGCAGCTTCGGACTAGCGGGGCCCAATGAGCAGTTCTTC. The chain is built from TRBV7-2 and TRBJ2-1, with TRBD2 matching 12 bases. J gave up 6 bases and V 3 bases, and 3 bases lay outside the gene matches. The CDR3 covers 15 residues. CDR1 and CDR2 (germline): SGHTA, FQGNSA.

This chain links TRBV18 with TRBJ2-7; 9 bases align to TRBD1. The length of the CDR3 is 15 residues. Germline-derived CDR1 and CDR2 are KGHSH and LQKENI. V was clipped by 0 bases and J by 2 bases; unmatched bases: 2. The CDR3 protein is CASSPPGQGTYEQYF. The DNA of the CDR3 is TGTGCCAGCTCACCACCGGGACAGGGCACCTACGAGCAGTACTTC.

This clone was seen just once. The CDR3 DNA reads as TGTGCCAGCAGCCCGGCCCCAGGAAAATATTGGCAGTTCTTC. This gives the protein CASSPAPGKYWQFF. The genes are TRBV7-6 and TRBJ2-1, with D unresolved. V was cut by 5 bases and J by 12 bases, with 20 bases left in between. From germline, CDR1 is SGHVS and CDR2 FNYEAQ. The CDR3 has 14 amino acids. The entire variable domain, with the rest obtained from reference TRBV7-6 and TRBJ2-1, is as follows: GAGVSQSPRYKVTKRGQDVALRCDPISGHVSLYWYRQALGQGPEFLTYFNYEAQQDKSGLPNDRFSAERPEGSISTLTIQRTEQRDSAMYRCASSPAPGKYWQFFGPGTRLTVL.

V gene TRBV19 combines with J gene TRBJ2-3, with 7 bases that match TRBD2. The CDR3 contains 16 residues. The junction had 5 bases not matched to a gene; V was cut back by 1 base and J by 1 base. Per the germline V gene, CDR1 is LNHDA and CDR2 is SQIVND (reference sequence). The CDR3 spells CASSIGLAGGTDTQYF. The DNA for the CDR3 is TGTGCCAGTAGTATAGGTTTGGCGGGGGGCACAGATACGCAGTATTTT.

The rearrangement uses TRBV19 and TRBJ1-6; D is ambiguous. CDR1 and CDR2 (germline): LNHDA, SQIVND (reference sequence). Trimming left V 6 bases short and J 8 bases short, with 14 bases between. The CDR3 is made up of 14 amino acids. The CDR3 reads CASSRVLSDSPLHF. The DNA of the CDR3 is TGTGCCAGTAGCCGGGTCCTAAGCGATTCACCCCTCCACTTT.

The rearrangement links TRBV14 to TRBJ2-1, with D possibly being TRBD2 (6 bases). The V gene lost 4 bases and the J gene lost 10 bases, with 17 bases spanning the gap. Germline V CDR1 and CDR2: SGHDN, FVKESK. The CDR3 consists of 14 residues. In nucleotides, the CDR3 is TGTGCCAGCAGCCCATACGCGGGGTTAGGGGAGCAGTTCTTC. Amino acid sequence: CASSPYAGLGEQFF.

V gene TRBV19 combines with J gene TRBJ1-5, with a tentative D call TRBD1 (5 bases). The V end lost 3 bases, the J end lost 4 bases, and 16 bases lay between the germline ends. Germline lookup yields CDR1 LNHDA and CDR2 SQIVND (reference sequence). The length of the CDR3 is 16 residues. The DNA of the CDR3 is TGTGCCAGTAGTATTTCTCCTACAGGAACGAATCAGCCCCAGCATTTT. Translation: CASSISPTGTNQPQHF.

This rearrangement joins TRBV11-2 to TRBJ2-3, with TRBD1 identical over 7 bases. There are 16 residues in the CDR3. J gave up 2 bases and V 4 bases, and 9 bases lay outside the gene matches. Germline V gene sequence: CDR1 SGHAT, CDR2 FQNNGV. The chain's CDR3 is CASSSTRTGSTDTQYF. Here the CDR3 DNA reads TGTGCCAGCAGCTCTACAAGGACAGGTTCCACAGATACGCAGTATTTT.

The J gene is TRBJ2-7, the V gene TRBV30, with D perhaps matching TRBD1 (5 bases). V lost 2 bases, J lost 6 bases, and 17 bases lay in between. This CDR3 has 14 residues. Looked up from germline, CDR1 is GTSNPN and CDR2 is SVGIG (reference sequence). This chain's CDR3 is CAWSLGQGLSEQYF. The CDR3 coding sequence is TGTGCCTGGAGTTTGGGCCAGGGCTTGAGCGAGCAGTACTTC.

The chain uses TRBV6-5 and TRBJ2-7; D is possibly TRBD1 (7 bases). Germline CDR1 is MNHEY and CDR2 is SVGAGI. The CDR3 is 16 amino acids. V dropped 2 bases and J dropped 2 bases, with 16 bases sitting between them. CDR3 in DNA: TGTGCCAGCAGTTACAACAGGGGTGGGGGGCCCTACGAGCAGTACTTC. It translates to CASSYNRGGGPYEQYF.

CDR3 protein: CASSGTGFNRAYGYTF. As DNA, the CDR3 is TGTGCCAGCAGTGGGACAGGGTTTAATCGGGCGTACGGCTACACCTTC. The chain employs TRBV28 and TRBJ1-2; TRBD1 agrees at 9 bases. Germline CDR1 and CDR2: MDHEN and SYDVKM. The junction had 15 bases not matched to a gene; V was cut back by 5 bases and J by 8 bases. This CDR3 is built from 16 residues.

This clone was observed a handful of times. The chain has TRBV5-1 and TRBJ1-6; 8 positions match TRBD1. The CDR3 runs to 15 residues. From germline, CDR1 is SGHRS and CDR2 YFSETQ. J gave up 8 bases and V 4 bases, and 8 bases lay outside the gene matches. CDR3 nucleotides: TGCGCCAGCAGCACCGGGACAGGCGGCGATTCACCCCTCCACTTT. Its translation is CASSTGTGGDSPLHF.

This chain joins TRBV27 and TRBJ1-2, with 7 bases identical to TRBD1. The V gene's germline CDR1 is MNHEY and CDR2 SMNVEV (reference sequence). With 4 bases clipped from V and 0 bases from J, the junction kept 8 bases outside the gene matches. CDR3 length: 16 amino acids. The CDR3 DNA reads TGTGCCAGCAGTTCTAGACAGGGCCTAACTAACTATGGCTACACCTTC. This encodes CASSSRQGLTNYGYTF.